A selection of T cell receptor beta chains follows, all from one sample in a study of T cells in Graves' hyperthyroidism and ophthalmopathy. TCRdb independently ran MiXCR on the multiplex PCR reads; one entry per CDR3 protein. The profile covers approximately 420,000 distinct CDR3 sequences, with approximately 15% appearing a single time and roughly 4.8% taken by the ten largest. The sample was blood. These receptor sequences come from a woman between 18 and 30 years old with Graves' hyperthyroidism. The CDR3 runs from the conserved cysteine through the conserved F or W. A D gene is named only where the DNA matches it firmly. Not all rows give a size; the values are once, few, many and, for expanded clones, a class.

D gene,CDR3 length,J gene,V gene,clone size,CDR3 protein,CDR3 DNA
.,14,TRBJ2-7,TRBV7-9,many,CASSHQGFDYEQYF,TGTGCCAGCAGCCACCAGGGATTCGACTACGAGCAGTACTTC
.,16,TRBJ2-7,TRBV24-1,many,CATSDSASRLSYEQYF,TGTGCCACCAGTGACTCTGCATCCAGGCTCTCCTACGAGCAGTACTTC
TRBD1,14,TRBJ1-6,TRBV13,.,CASSSTGVNSPLHF,TGTGCCAGCAGCTCGACAGGGGTTAATTCACCCCTCCACTTT
.,15,TRBJ2-7,TRBV7-9,.,CASSLGGFLPYEQYF,TGTGCCAGCAGCTTAGGCGGGTTTCTCCCCTACGAGCAGTACTTC
TRBD2,17,TRBJ2-1,TRBV5-6,.,CASSFGTSGSSYNEQFF,TGTGCCAGCAGCTTCGGGACTAGCGGGAGCTCCTACAATGAGCAGTTCTTC
TRBD2,16,TRBJ2-2,TRBV28,.,CASSFGLAGVTGELFF,TGTGCCAGCAGTTTCGGGTTAGCGGGAGTGACCGGGGAGCTGTTTTTT
.,13,TRBJ2-2,TRBV6-1,.,CASSPLANGELFF,TGTGCCAGCAGTCCGCTAGCAAACGGGGAGCTGTTTTTT
.,13,TRBJ1-6,TRBV6-2/TRBV6-3,many,CASSGTDNSPLHF,TGTGCCAGCTCCGGGACGGATAATTCACCCCTCCACTTT
.,13,TRBJ2-2,TRBV6-2/TRBV6-3,few,CASSYFVTGELFF,TGTGCCAGCAGTTACTTCGTAACCGGGGAGCTGTTTTTT
TRBD2,13,TRBJ2-3,TRBV29-1,few,CSVGTSGGGTQYF,TGCAGCGTCGGGACTAGCGGGGGTGGTACGCAGTATTTT
.,13,TRBJ2-1,TRBV7-9,many,CASSLSSKVAQFF,TGTGCCAGCAGCTTGTCGAGTAAGGTTGCGCAGTTCTTC
TRBD2,18,TRBJ2-2,TRBV3-1,few,CASSRLLAGGSNTGELFF,TGTGCCAGCAGCCGCCTACTAGCGGGAGGTTCGAACACCGGGGAGCTGTTTTTT
.,12,TRBJ2-2,TRBV2,.,CASTLYTGELFF,TGTGCCAGCACCCTATACACCGGGGAGCTGTTTTTT
.,13,TRBJ2-5,TRBV19,.,CASGAGGGETQYF,TGTGCCAGCGGCGCAGGGGGAGGAGAGACCCAGTACTTC
.,11,TRBJ1-1,TRBV2,many,CASSELNEAFF,TGTGCCAGCAGCGAACTGAACGAAGCTTTCTTT
.,13,TRBJ1-5,TRBV27,many,CASSYREGQPQHF,TGTGCCAGCAGTTACCGTGAGGGTCAGCCCCAGCATTTT
.,14,TRBJ2-7,TRBV28,many,CASSFLIAPYEQYF,TGTGCCAGCAGTTTCTTAATCGCCCCTTACGAGCAGTACTTC
TRBD1,14,TRBJ2-3,TRBV11-2,.,CASSPRQGRDTQYF,TGTGCCAGCAGCCCACGACAGGGGAGAGATACGCAGTATTTT
TRBD1,14,TRBJ1-2,TRBV9,many,CASSVNRGGYGYTF,TGTGCCAGCAGCGTTAACAGGGGAGGCTATGGCTACACCTTC
.,13,TRBJ2-7,TRBV20-1,many,CSASVQVLYEQYF,TGCAGTGCTAGCGTCCAGGTACTCTACGAGCAGTACTTC
TRBD1,13,TRBJ2-1,TRBV29-1,many,CSVRTGVGNEQFF,TGCAGCGTACGGACAGGGGTTGGCAATGAGCAGTTCTTC
.,13,TRBJ1-4,TRBV20-1,few,CSARRGKNEKLFF,TGCAGTGCTAGACGGGGGAAGAATGAAAAACTGTTTTTT
.,12,TRBJ1-5,TRBV28,many,CASSLFPTSQHF,TGTGCCAGCAGTTTATTTCCAACGTCCCAGCATTTT
TRBD1,15,TRBJ2-1,TRBV7-2,many,CASSLGRTGGDEQFF,TGTGCCAGCAGCTTGGGCCGGACAGGGGGCGATGAGCAGTTCTTC
.,17,TRBJ2-3,TRBV7-2,.,CASSFRPSAGEKDTQYF,TGTGCCAGCAGCTTCCGACCGTCAGCAGGGGAGAAGGATACGCAGTATTTT
TRBD2,15,TRBJ2-7,TRBV28,many,CASSSGGGRAYEQYF,TGTGCCAGCAGTTCCGGGGGCGGGAGGGCCTACGAGCAGTACTTC
.,13,TRBJ1-5,TRBV28,many,CASVTYSNQPQHF,TGTGCCAGTGTCACGTATAGCAATCAGCCCCAGCATTTT
.,15,TRBJ2-7,TRBV20-1,.,CSASAAEIQDDEQYF,TGCAGTGCTAGTGCAGCGGAGATACAAGATGACGAGCAGTACTTC
TRBD1,13,TRBJ2-3,TRBV7-7,few,CASSSRQGDTQYF,TGTGCTAGCAGCTCCCGACAGGGAGATACGCAGTATTTT
.,13,TRBJ2-3,TRBV7-2,.,CASSFPALDTQYF,TGTGCCAGCAGCTTCCCCGCGTTAGATACGCAGTATTTT
.,15,TRBJ2-7,TRBV7-6,many,CASSYGQGRTYEQYF,TGTGCCAGCAGCTACGGCCAGGGAAGAACCTACGAGCAGTACTTC
TRBD2,15,TRBJ2-5,TRBV9,.,CASSDIAGVGETQYF,TGTGCCAGCAGCGATATAGCGGGAGTGGGGGAGACCCAGTACTTC
TRBD1,14,TRBJ1-1,TRBV20-1,.,CSARGGTGDTEAFF,TGCAGTGCTAGAGGCGGGACAGGGGACACTGAAGCTTTCTTT
TRBD2,13,TRBJ2-7,TRBV10-3,many,CAAAASGSYEQYF,TGTGCCGCGGCAGCTAGCGGGTCCTACGAGCAGTACTTC
.,13,TRBJ2-7,TRBV14,many,CATTPNRDNEQYF,TGTGCCACCACCCCGAACAGGGACAACGAGCAGTACTTC
TRBD2,15,TRBJ2-1,TRBV20-1,many,CSAETSGRTYNEQFF,TGCAGTGCTGAAACTAGCGGGAGGACCTACAATGAGCAGTTCTTC
.,13,TRBJ2-7,TRBV4-1,.,CASSQEGVYEQYF,TGCGCCAGCAGCCAAGAGGGCGTCTACGAGCAGTACTTC
TRBD1,14,TRBJ1-5,TRBV2,many,CASRPTGGEQPQHF,TGTGCCAGCAGACCTACAGGGGGCGAACAGCCCCAGCATTTT
TRBD1,17,TRBJ1-3,TRBV9,few,CASSVGGQASSGNTIYF,TGTGCCAGCAGCGTAGGGGGACAGGCCTCCTCTGGAAACACCATATATTTT
.,13,TRBJ1-1,TRBV11-3,few,CASSRGDDTEAFF,TGTGCCAGCAGCCGGGGGGATGACACTGAAGCTTTCTTT
.,13,TRBJ1-5,TRBV20-1,.,CSARPRGLRPQHF,TGCAGTGCTAGACCCCGGGGGTTGCGGCCCCAGCATTTT
.,13,TRBJ2-2,TRBV27,.,CASSWTALGELFF,TGTGCCAGCAGTTGGACAGCCCTCGGGGAGCTGTTTTTT
.,13,TRBJ1-1,TRBV6-1,few,CASRTPENTEAFF,TGTGCCAGCAGAACACCCGAGAACACTGAAGCTTTCTTT
.,13,TRBJ2-7,TRBV5-1,.,CASSLQHTYEQYF,TGCGCCAGCAGCTTACAGCACACCTACGAGCAGTACTTC
.,15,TRBJ1-3,TRBV7-9,.,CASSYQENSGNTIYF,TGTGCCAGCAGCTATCAGGAGAACTCTGGAAACACCATATATTTT
.,14,TRBJ2-5,TRBV5-6,many,CASSGTPGGETQYF,TGTGCCAGCAGCGGGACCCCCGGCGGAGAGACCCAGTACTTC
TRBD1,16,TRBJ1-3,TRBV10-3,many,CAISPGSTGAGNTIYF,TGTGCCATCAGTCCCGGTTCGACAGGGGCTGGAAACACCATATATTTT
.,13,TRBJ2-1,TRBV9,many,CASSDTVGNEQFF,TGTGCCAGCAGCGACACAGTGGGGAATGAGCAGTTCTTC
.,13,TRBJ1-4,TRBV27,.,CASSFMGDEKLFF,TGTGCCAGCAGTTTCATGGGGGATGAAAAACTGTTTTTT
.,14,TRBJ1-1,TRBV2,many,CASSGVGGNTEAFF,TGTGCCAGCAGTGGTGTCGGGGGGAACACTGAAGCTTTCTTT
TRBD2,14,TRBJ2-1,TRBV29-1,.,CSVAGTSGRNEQFF,TGCAGCGTTGCCGGGACTAGCGGGAGGAATGAGCAGTTCTTC
.,13,TRBJ2-5,TRBV19,.,CASSIMGEETQYF,TGTGCCAGTAGTATAATGGGGGAGGAGACCCAGTACTTC